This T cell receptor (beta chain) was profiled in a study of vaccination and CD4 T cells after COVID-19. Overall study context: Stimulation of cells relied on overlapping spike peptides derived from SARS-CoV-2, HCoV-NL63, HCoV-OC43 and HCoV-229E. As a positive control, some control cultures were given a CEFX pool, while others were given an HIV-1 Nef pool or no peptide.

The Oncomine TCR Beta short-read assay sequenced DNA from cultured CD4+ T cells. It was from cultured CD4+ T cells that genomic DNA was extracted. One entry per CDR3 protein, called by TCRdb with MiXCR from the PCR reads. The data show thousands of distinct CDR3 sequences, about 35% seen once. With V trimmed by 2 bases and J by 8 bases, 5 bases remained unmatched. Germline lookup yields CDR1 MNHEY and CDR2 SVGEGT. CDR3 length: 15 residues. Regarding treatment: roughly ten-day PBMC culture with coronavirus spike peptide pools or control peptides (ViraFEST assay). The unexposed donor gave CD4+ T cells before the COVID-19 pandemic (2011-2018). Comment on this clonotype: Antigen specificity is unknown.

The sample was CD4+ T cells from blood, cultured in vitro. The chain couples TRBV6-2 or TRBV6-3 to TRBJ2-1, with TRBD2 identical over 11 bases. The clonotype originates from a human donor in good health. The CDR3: CASSYLGLAADEQFF. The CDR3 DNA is TGTGCCAGCAGTTACCTGGGACTAGCGGCTGATGAGCAGTTCTTC.